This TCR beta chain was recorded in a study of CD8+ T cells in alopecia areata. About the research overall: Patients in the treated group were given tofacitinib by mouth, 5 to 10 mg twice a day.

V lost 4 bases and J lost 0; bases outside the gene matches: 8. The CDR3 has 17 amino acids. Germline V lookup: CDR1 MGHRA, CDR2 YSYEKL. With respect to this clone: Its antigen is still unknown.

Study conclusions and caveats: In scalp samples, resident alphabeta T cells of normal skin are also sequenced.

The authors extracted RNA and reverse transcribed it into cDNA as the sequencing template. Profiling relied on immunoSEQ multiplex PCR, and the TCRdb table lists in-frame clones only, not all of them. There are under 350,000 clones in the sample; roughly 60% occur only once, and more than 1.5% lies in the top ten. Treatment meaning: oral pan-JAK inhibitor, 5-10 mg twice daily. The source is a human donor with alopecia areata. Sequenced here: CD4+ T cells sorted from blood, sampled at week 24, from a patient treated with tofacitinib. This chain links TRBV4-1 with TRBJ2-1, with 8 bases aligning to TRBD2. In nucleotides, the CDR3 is TGCGCCAGCAGCCGACAACTAGCGGCGAGCTCCTACAATGAGCAGTTCTTC. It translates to CASSRQLAASSYNEQFF.